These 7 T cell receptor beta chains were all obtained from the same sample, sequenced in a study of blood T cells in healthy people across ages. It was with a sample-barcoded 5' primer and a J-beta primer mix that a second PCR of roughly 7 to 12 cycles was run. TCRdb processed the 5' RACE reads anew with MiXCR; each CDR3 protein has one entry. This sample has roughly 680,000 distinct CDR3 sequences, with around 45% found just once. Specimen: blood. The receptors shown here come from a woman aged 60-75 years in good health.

DNA for the CDR3: TGCAGTGCTAGAGATCTTTCGGACAGGGGGCAAGAGACCCAGTACTTC. Amino acid sequence: CSARDLSDRGQETQYF. V and J are TRBV20-1 and TRBJ2-5; 10 bases align to TRBD1. The CDR3 loop spans 16 amino acids. J gave up 2 bases and V 0 bases, and 6 bases lay outside the gene matches. Germline V gene sequence: CDR1 DFQATT, CDR2 SNEGSKA (reference sequence).

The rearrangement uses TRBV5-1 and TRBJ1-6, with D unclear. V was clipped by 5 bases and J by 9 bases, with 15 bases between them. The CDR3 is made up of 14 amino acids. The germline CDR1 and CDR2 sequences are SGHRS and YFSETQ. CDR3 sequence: CASRPARPGSPLHF. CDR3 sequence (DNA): TGCGCCAGCAGACCCGCCCGGCCGGGTTCACCCCTCCACTTT.

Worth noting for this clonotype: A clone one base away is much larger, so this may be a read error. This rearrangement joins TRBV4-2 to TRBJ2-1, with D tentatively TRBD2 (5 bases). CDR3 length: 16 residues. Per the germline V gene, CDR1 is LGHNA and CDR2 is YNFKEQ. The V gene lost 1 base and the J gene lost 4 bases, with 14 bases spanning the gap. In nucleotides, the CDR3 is TGTGCCAGCAGCCAAGTAGCAGCGGAGGAGTACAATGAGCAGTTCTTC. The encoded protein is CASSQVAAEEYNEQFF.

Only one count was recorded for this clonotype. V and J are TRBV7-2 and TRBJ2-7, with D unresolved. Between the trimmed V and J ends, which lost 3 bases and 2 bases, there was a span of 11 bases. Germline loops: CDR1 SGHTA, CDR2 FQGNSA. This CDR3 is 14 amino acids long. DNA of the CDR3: TGTGCCAGCAGCTTTGGCGGCGACCCCTACGAGCAGTACTTC. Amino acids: CASSFGGDPYEQYF.

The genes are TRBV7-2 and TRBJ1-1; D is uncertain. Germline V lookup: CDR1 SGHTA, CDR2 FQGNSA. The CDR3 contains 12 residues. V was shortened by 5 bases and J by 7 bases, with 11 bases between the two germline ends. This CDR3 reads CASSPGGREAFF. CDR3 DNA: TGTGCCAGCAGCCCAGGAGGCCGTGAAGCTTTCTTT.

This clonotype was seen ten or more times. CDR3 sequence (DNA): TGTGCCAGCAGCCCCGCTACAGGGAGCTCCTATAATTCACCCCTCCACTTT. Translating gives CASSPATGSSYNSPLHF. V and J are TRBV7-8 and TRBJ1-6, with D possibly being TRBD1 (6 bases). Deletions cut 5 bases from V and 0 bases from J, with 14 bases between. CDR3 length equals 17 residues. Germline V gene data show CDR1 as SGHVS and CDR2 as FQNEAQ.

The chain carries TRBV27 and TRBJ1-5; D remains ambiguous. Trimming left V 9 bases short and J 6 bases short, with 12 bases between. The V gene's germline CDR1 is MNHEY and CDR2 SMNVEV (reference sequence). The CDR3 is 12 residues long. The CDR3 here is CASGDRPQPQHF. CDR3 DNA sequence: TGTGCCAGTGGAGATCGACCTCAGCCCCAGCATTTT.